Sequencing of this T cell receptor beta chain was carried out in a study of metastatic and nonmetastatic thyroid tumors. Study-level information: Patients with malignant and benign thyroid disease provided blood and tumor or nodule tissue, whose repertoires were compared.

Before thyroid surgery, none of the patients had received any treatment. Study conclusions and caveats: Benign nodules were reported to have significantly lower TCR beta diversity than malignant thyroid tumors, in blood and tumor.

The table lists this clone with many counts. The antigen is undetermined. Relative to the germline gene, one junction end is altered; a read error may explain this. TCRdb reprocessed the PCR reads using MiXCR. The repertoire has around 18,000 clones, around 12% of them found once; the top ten carry more than 15%. This TCR derives from a female donor with papillary thyroid cancer or a benign thyroid nodule (not recorded which). Some clones in this sample may be carry-over from other donors' samples. Sequencing was done on a sample of tumor tissue.

The CDR3 DNA follows: TGCGCCAGCTCCTATGGGGGTCAAACCAATGAGCAGCTCTTC. Its protein product is CASSYGGQTNEQLF. The chain combines TRBV10-1 with TRBJ2-1; D could derive from TRBD1 or TRBD2 (5 bases each). CDR1 WNHNN and CDR2 SYGVQD come from the germline V gene (reference sequence). The CDR3 covers 14 residues.